Presented here are 14 T cell receptor beta chains from one specimen sequenced in a study of metastatic and nonmetastatic thyroid tumors (dated by TCRdb to 2018 to 2020). Libraries were built with PCR. Sequencing used an Illumina HiSeq 4000. The public reads were reanalyzed by TCRdb: fastp trimming at Q25, MiXCR alignment, in-frame beta chains only. The sample includes tens of thousands of clones, with 14% to 15% observed a single time. The top ten hold approximately 3.4% of the sample. Before undergoing thyroid surgery, none of the patients had been given any kind of treatment. Sequencing used blood. These receptors were obtained from a female donor with papillary thyroid cancer or a benign thyroid nodule (not recorded which). Some clones in this sample may be carry-over from other donors' samples.

This clone was recorded at least ten times. The rearrangement joins TRBV19 to TRBJ1-1; D uncertain. CDR3 length: 13 residues. V was shortened by 4 bases and J by 3 bases, with 9 bases between the two germline ends. The germline V gene has CDR1 LNHDA and CDR2 SQIVND (reference sequence). The chain's CDR3 is CASSSADDTEAFF. The CDR3 nucleotides are TGTGCCAGTAGTAGTGCCGATGACACTGAAGCTTTCTTT.

This clone has a count of ten or more. CDR3 DNA: TGCAGTGCTAGAGATTGGGAGCGGCGCGGTGGCTACACCTTC. This encodes CSARDWERRGGYTF. The V call is TRBV20-1, the J call TRBJ1-2; no firm D call. Trimming stripped 0 bases from V and 7 bases from J, with 15 bases between. The CDR3 totals 14 residues. Per the germline V gene, CDR1 is DFQATT and CDR2 is SNEGSKA (reference sequence).

Sample share makes this clone medium-sized. The J gene is TRBJ2-2, the V gene TRBV5-1; TRBD1 or TRBD2 may be the D gene (6 bases each). CDR1 is SGHRS, CDR2 YFSETQ, per germline. The CDR3 covers 16 residues. Between the trimmed V and J ends, which lost 1 base and 7 bases, there was a span of 17 bases. The CDR3 DNA follows: TGCGCCAGCAGCTTGCTTAAGGCGGGACAAATCGGGGAGCTGTTTTTT. Amino acid sequence: CASSLLKAGQIGELFF.

V is TRBV11-1 and J is TRBJ2-7, with 15 bases lining up with TRBD2. Near its end, the DNA agrees better with TRBJ2-5, so the J call may be wrong. Looked up from germline, CDR1 is SGHAT and CDR2 is FQDESV (reference sequence). CDR3 length: 17 residues. Here the CDR3 DNA reads TGTGCCAGCAGCTTATATCCGGGACTAGCGGGAGGAGAGACCCAGTACTTC. This translates into CASSLYPGLAGGETQYF.

In the case of this clone: The germline gene is not matched at one end of the junction; a read error may be the cause. This chain connects TRBV5-6 to TRBJ2-7; 11 bases fit TRBD1. Germline CDR1 reads SGHDT; CDR2 reads YYEEEE. The CDR3 is 13 residues long. CDR3 DNA: TGTGCCAGCAGCTCGGGACAGGGGGACGAGCAATACTTC. This gives the protein CASSSGQGDEQYF.

This clone appeared a single time. One end of the junction varies from germline; a read error may be responsible. The gene calls are TRBV11-1 and TRBJ1-1; TRBD1 is a possible D gene (6 bases). In germline, CDR1 is SGHAT, CDR2 FQDESV (reference sequence). This CDR3 contains 16 residues. CDR3 region: CASSASVWQGNTKAFF. DNA of the CDR3: TGTGCCAGCAGCGCCTCCGTTTGGCAGGGGAACACTAAAGCTTTCTTT.

V gene TRBV20-1 combines with J gene TRBJ1-6; TRBD1 aligns across 9 bases. After removal of 5 bases from V and 7 bases from J, the junction contained 3 bases not matched to a gene. CDR1 DFQATT and CDR2 SNEGSKA come from the germline V gene (reference sequence). CDR3 length equals 13 residues. CDR3 coding DNA: TGCAGTGCTCGGGACAGGGCCAATTCACCCCTCCACTTT. The encoded protein is CSARDRANSPLHF.

This clone was seen ten or more times. The gene calls are TRBV20-1 and TRBJ1-4; D gene unclear. Per germline, CDR1 DFQATT and CDR2 SNEGSKA (reference sequence). This CDR3 is 12 amino acids long. Trimming cost V 6 bases and J 8 bases, with 13 bases left between them. Written as DNA, the CDR3 is TGCAGTGCCCAGTCCCTTGGCGAAAAACTGTTTTTT. It encodes CSAQSLGEKLFF.

The chain links TRBV20-1 to TRBJ2-7; D is undetermined. V lost 0 bases and J 3 bases, leaving 12 bases between the germline ends. The CDR3 extends over 14 amino acids. Germline V gives CDR1 DFQATT, CDR2 SNEGSKA (reference sequence). The CDR3 loop reads CSARDWVKRYEQYF. In DNA, the CDR3 is TGCAGTGCTAGAGATTGGGTGAAACGCTACGAGCAGTACTTC.

Many counts were recorded for this clone. The CDR3 loop is CASSQPQGTRLAGVTGELFF. The CDR3 DNA reads TGTGCCAGCAGCCAACCCCAGGGGACGCGACTAGCGGGAGTGACCGGGGAGCTGTTTTTT. The chain combines TRBV3-1 with TRBJ2-2; 12 nucleotides agree with TRBD2. The germline CDR1 and CDR2 sequences are LGHDT and YNNKEL (reference sequence). V gave up 2 bases and J gave up 5 bases; unmatched junction bases: 15. CDR3 length equals 20 residues.

The CDR3 nucleotides read TGTGCCAGCAGTTATTACGTCTTGGGCACTGAAGCTTTCTTT. It is translated as CASSYYVLGTEAFF. This chain connects TRBV6-9 to TRBJ1-1; D uncertain. The CDR3 is 14 amino acids. Deletions cut 1 base from V and 4 bases from J, with 10 bases between. CDR1 MNHGY and CDR2 SVAAGI come from the germline V gene.

Concerning this clone: One end of the junction fails to match germline, which may point to a read error. The sample carries other DNA sequences with the same CDR3. The V call is TRBV7-9, the J call TRBJ1-2, with D possibly TRBD1 on 5 matching bases. In germline, CDR1 is SEHNR, CDR2 FQNEAQ (reference sequence). There are 13 residues in the CDR3. This CDR3 reads CASSFEGGGGYTF. The DNA of the CDR3 is TGTGCCAGCAGCTTCGAAGGTGGGGGTGGATACACATTC.

The rearrangement joins TRBV2 to TRBJ2-7, with 13 bases fitting TRBD2. V was pared by 1 base and J by 13 bases, with 16 bases of the junction left unmatched. The length of the CDR3 is 17 residues. CDR1 and CDR2 from the germline V gene are SNHLY and FYNNEI. DNA for the CDR3: TGTGCCAGCAGTGAAGAGGCGGGACTAGCGGGATTCCAAGAGAACTACTTC. Protein product: CASSEEAGLAGFQENYF. Full variable domain (outside the CDR3, taken from reference TRBV2 and TRBJ2-7): EPEVTQTPSHQVTQMGQEVILRCVPISNHLYFYWYRQILGQKVEFLVSFYNNEISEKSEIFDDQFSVERPDGSNFTLKIRSTKLEDSAMYFCASSEEAGLAGFQENYFGPGTRLTVT.

By its share, this clone is medium-sized. The V call is TRBV7-8, the J call TRBJ2-7; TRBD2 matches 11 bases. The CDR3 covers 15 residues. Per germline, CDR1 SGHVS and CDR2 FQNEAQ. With 5 bases clipped from V and 6 bases from J, the junction kept 9 bases outside the gene matches. This CDR3 reads CASSPGLADPREQYF. The CDR3 DNA reads as TGTGCCAGCAGCCCGGGACTAGCGGACCCCCGCGAGCAGTACTTC. The whole variable domain, filled in from reference TRBV7-8 and TRBJ2-7, reads GAGVSQSPRYKVAKRGQDVALRCDPISGHVSLFWYQQALGQGPEFLTYFQNEAQLDKSGLPSDRFFAERPEGSVSTLKIQRTQQEDSAVYLCASSPGLADPREQYFGPGTRLTVT.